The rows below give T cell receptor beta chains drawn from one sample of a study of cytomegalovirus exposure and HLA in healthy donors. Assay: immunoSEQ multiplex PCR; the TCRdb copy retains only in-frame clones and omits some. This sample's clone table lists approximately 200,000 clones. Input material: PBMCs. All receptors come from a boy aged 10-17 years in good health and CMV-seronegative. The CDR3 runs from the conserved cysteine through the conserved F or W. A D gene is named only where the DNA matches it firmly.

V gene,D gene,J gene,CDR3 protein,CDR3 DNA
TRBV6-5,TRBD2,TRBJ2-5,CASSFSGGGGETQYF,TGTGCCAGCAGTTTCTCCGGGGGGGGAGGTGAGACCCAGTACTTC
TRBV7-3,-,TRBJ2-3,CASSLDNTQYF,TGTGCCAGCAGCTTGGACAATACGCAGTATTTT
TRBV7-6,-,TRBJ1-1,CASSSYVNTEAFF,TGTGCCAGCAGTTCCTACGTGAACACTGAAGCTTTCTTT
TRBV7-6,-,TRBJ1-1,CASSLGTGNTEAFF,TGTGCCAGCAGCTTAGGTACAGGGAACACTGAAGCTTTCTTT
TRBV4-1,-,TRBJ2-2,CASSQDPSGAGELFF,TGCGCCAGCAGCCAAGATCCATCCGGGGCCGGGGAGCTGTTTTTT
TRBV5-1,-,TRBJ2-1,CASRGGARINEQFF,TGCGCCAGCAGGGGGGGGGCCAGGATCAATGAGCAGTTCTTC
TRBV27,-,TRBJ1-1,CASSLGGFAEAFF,TGTGCCAGCAGTTTGGGGGGTTTCGCTGAAGCTTTCTTT
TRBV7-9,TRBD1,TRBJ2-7,CASSLLPGQSVYEQYF,TGTGCCAGCAGCCTCCTCCCGGGACAGAGTGTCTACGAGCAGTACTTC
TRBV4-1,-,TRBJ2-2,CASQESNTGELFF,TGCGCCAGCCAGGAATCGAACACCGGGGAGCTGTTTTTT
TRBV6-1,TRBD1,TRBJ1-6,CASSAGQGPNSPLHF,TGTGCCAGCAGTGCGGGACAGGGACCAAATTCACCCCTCCACTTT
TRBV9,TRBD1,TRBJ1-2,CASNDRVGGYTF,TGTGCCAGCAACGACAGGGTAGGAGGCTACACCTTC
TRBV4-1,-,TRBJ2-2,CASSQDLWGSNTGELFF,TGCGCCAGCAGCCAAGACTTATGGGGCTCGAACACCGGGGAGCTGTTTTTT
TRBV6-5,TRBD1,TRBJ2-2,CASSYSDRGLDGELFF,TGTGCCAGCAGTTACTCTGACAGGGGGCTTGACGGGGAGCTGTTTTTT
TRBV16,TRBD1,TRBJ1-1,CASSPPGQGDTEAFF,TGTGCCAGCAGCCCACCGGGACAGGGGGACACTGAAGCTTTCTTT
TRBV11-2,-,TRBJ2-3,CASSLVRGATDTQYF,TGTGCCAGCAGCTTAGTTCGGGGGGCCACAGATACGCAGTATTTT
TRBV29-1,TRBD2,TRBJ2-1,CSVPGTSGGRSYNEQFF,TGCAGCGTTCCGGGGACTAGCGGGGGTCGCTCCTACAATGAGCAGTTCTTC
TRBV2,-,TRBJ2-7,CASSEGARRYEQYF,TGTGCCAGCAGTGAAGGGGCTCGAAGGTACGAGCAGTACTTC
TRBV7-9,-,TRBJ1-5,CASSLQGNQPQHF,TGTGCCAGCAGCTTACAGGGGAATCAGCCCCAGCATTTT
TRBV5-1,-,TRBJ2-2,CASTQGVDTGELFF,TGCGCCAGCACCCAGGGTGTGGACACCGGGGAGCTGTTTTTT
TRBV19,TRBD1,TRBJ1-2,CASSVPGQGLGYTF,TGTGCCAGTAGTGTCCCGGGACAGGGGCTTGGCTACACCTTC
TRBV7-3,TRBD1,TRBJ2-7,CASSKGAGYEQYF,TGTGCCAGCAGCAAGGGGGCGGGCTACGAGCAGTACTTC
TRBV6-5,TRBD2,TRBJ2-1,CASSYDPLSGGDEQFF,TGTGCCAGCAGTTACGACCCCTTGAGCGGGGGGGATGAGCAGTTCTTC
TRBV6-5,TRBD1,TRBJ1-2,CASSYVRQGGYTF,TGTGCCAGCAGTTACGTAAGACAGGGCGGCTACACCTTC
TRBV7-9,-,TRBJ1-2,CASSLGGDGYTF,TGTGCCAGCAGCTTAGGGGGGGATGGCTACACCTTC
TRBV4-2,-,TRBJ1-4,CASSHPRRVGREGEKLFF,TGTGCCAGCAGCCACCCTAGGCGAGTGGGCAGGGAAGGAGAAAAACTGTTTTTT
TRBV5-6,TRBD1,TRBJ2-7,CASNMGQGAYEQYF,TGTGCCAGCAATATGGGACAGGGGGCTTACGAGCAGTACTTC
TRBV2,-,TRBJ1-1,CASSDRTVNTEAFF,TGTGCCAGCAGTGACCGGACAGTGAACACTGAAGCTTTCTTT
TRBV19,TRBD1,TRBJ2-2,CASSLGQGRLGGTGELFF,TGTGCCAGTAGTTTGGGACAGGGACGGCTGGGGGGCACCGGGGAGCTGTTTTTT
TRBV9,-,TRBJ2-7,CASSVGGEGDSYEQYF,TGTGCCAGCAGCGTAGGAGGTGAGGGTGATTCCTACGAGCAGTACTTC
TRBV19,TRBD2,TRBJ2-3,CASSTGLAGNTDTQYF,TGTGCCAGTAGTACCGGACTAGCGGGAAACACAGATACGCAGTATTTT
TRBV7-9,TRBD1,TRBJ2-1,CASSLKVRQGNSYNEQFF,TGTGCCAGCAGCTTAAAGGTGCGACAGGGTAACTCCTACAATGAGCAGTTCTTC
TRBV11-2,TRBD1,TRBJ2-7,CASSDRASSYEQYF,TGTGCCAGCAGCGACAGGGCTTCATCCTACGAGCAGTACTTC
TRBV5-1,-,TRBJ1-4,CASSLVAGEREKLFF,TGCGCCAGCAGCTTGGTGGCAGGGGAACGAGAAAAACTGTTTTTT
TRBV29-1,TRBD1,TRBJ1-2,CSVDYRGRSYGYTF,TGCAGCGTTGATTACAGGGGGAGATCCTATGGCTACACCTTC
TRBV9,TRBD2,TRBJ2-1,CASSVSLAGNNEQFF,TGTGCCAGCAGCGTTAGTCTAGCGGGGAACAATGAGCAGTTCTTC
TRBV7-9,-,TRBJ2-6,CASSPGYSGANVLTF,TGTGCCAGCAGCCCAGGGTACTCTGGGGCCAACGTCCTGACTTTC
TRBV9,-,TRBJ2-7,CASSVGQEIYEQYF,TGTGCCAGCAGCGTAGGACAGGAGATCTACGAGCAGTACTTC
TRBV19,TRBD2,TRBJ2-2,CASTSSRGSGGTGELFF,TGTGCCAGTACCTCATCCAGGGGCAGCGGGGGGACCGGGGAGCTGTTTTTT
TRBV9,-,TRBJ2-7,CASSLLSYEQYF,TGTGCCAGCAGCCTCCTTAGCTACGAGCAGTACTTC
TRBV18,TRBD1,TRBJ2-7,CASSRQGPEQYF,TGTGCCAGCTCACGACAGGGGCCCGAGCAGTACTTC
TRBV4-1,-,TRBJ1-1,CASRGILRNTEAFF,TGCGCCAGCCGCGGCATACTGCGGAACACTGAAGCTTTCTTT
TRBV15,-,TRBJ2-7,CATSRGGGTYEQYF,TGTGCCACCAGCAGAGGAGGAGGAACCTACGAGCAGTACTTC
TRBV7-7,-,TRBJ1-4,CASSSGHDEKLFF,TGTGCTAGCAGCTCTGGGCATGATGAAAAACTGTTTTTT
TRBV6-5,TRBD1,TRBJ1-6,CASRDRVPNSPLHF,TGTGCCAGCAGGGACAGGGTCCCAAATTCACCCCTCCACTTT
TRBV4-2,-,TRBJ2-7,CASSHGGETYEQYF,TGTGCCAGCAGCCATGGAGGAGAAACCTACGAGCAGTACTTC
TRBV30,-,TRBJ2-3,CAWSVSGADTQYF,TGTGCCTGGAGTGTATCCGGGGCAGATACGCAGTATTTT
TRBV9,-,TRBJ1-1,CASSPGISTEAFF,TGTGCCAGCAGCCCAGGGATTAGCACTGAAGCTTTCTTT
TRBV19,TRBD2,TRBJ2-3,CASSILAGGSTDTQYF,TGTGCCAGTAGTATTTTAGCGGGGGGGAGCACAGATACGCAGTATTTT
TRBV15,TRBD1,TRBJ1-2,CATSSTTGAGYTF,TGTGCCACCAGCAGCACGACAGGGGCTGGCTACACCTTC
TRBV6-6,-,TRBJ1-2,CASSYQDQIYGYTF,TGTGCCAGCAGTTATCAGGATCAGATCTATGGCTACACCTTC
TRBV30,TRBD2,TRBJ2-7,CAFLGGKLGLEYEQYF,TGTGCCTTCTTGGGGGGGAAACTCGGACTTGAGTACGAGCAGTACTTC
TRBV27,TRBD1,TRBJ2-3,CASSFEGQITDTQYF,TGTGCCAGCAGTTTTGAGGGACAGATCACAGATACGCAGTATTTT
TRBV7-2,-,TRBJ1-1,CASSLASGVSGAEAFF,TGTGCCAGCAGCTTAGCGAGCGGGGTCTCGGGGGCTGAAGCTTTCTTT
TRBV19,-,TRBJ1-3,CASSIGSGGNTIYF,TGTGCCAGTAGTATTGGTTCAGGGGGAAACACCATATATTTT
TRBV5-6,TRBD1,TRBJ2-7,CASSQVGTGQIYEQYF,TGTGCCAGCAGCCAGGTGGGGACAGGGCAAATCTACGAGCAGTACTTC
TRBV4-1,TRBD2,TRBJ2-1,CASSLAGGPNEQFF,TGCGCCAGCTCCCTCGCGGGGGGGCCCAATGAGCAGTTCTTC
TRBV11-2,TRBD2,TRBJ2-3,CASSLLSSGGTDTQYF,TGTGCCAGCAGCCTCTTGAGTAGCGGGGGCACAGATACGCAGTATTTT